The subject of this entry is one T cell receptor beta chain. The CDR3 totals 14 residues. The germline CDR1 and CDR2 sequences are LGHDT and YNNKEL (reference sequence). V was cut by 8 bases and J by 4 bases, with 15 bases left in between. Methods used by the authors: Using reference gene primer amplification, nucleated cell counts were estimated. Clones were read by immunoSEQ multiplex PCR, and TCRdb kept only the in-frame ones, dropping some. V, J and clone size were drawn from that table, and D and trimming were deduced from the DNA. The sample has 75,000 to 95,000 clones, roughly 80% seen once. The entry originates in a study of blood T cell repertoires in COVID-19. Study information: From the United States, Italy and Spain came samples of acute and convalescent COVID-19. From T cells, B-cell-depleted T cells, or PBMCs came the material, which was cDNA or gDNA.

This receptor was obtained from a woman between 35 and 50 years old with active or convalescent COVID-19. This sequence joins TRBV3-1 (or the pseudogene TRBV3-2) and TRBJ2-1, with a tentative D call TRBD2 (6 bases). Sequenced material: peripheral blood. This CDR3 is CASPSDSGYNEQFF. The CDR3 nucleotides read TGTGCCAGCCCTAGTGATAGCGGTTACAATGAGCAGTTCTTC.